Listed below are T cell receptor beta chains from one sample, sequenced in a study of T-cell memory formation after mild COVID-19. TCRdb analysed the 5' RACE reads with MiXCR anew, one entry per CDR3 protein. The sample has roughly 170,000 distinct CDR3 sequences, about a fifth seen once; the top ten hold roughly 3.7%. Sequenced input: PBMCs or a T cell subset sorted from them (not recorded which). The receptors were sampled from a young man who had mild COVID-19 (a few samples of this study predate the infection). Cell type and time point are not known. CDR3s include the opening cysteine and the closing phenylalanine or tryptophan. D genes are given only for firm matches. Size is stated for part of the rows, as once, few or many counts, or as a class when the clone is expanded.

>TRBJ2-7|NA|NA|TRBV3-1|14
CASSGSTSVYEQYF
TGTGCCAGCAGCGGGAGTACATCGGTCTACGAGCAGTACTTC
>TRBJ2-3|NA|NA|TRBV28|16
CASESPGPTGTDTQYF
TGTGCCAGCGAATCCCCGGGGCCGACGGGCACAGATACGCAGTATTTT
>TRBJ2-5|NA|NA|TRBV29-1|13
CSVGWRGGETQYF
TGCAGCGTTGGTTGGCGGGGAGGCGAGACCCAGTACTTC
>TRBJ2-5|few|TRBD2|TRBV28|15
CASSQPGGREATQYF
TGTGCCAGCAGCCAACCCGGGGGTCGGGAGGCGACCCAGTACTTC
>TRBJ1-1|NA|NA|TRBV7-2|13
CASSLARQGSAFF
TGTGCCAGCAGCTTAGCGCGGCAGGGCTCAGCTTTCTTT
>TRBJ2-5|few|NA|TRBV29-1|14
CSAVLGGAQETQYF
TGCAGCGCCGTCCTGGGGGGGGCTCAAGAGACCCAGTACTTC
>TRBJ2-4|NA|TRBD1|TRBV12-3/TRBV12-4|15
CASSLGLGQGNIQYF
TGTGCCAGCAGTTTGGGCTTGGGACAGGGGAACATTCAGTACTTC
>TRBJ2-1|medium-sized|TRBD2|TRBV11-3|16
CASSLGTSGGANEQFF
TGTGCCAGCAGCTTAGGGACTAGCGGGGGGGCCAATGAGCAGTTCTTC
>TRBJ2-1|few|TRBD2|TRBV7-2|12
CASSLEAGGRFF
TGTGCCAGCAGCTTAGAAGCGGGGGGGCGGTTCTTC
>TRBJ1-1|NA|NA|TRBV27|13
CASSLSSRSEAFF
TGTGCCAGCAGTTTATCGTCCCGTAGTGAAGCTTTCTTT
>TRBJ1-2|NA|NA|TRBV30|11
CAWSVSYGYTF
TGTGCCTGGAGTGTAAGCTATGGCTACACCTTC
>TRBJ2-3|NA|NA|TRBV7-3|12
CASSKGADTQYF
TGTGCCAGCAGCAAAGGAGCAGATACGCAGTATTTT
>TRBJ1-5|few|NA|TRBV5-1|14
CASSLGVSDQPQHF
TGCGCCAGCAGCTTGGGGGTAAGTGATCAGCCCCAGCATTTT
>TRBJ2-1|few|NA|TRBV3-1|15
CASSQDRLALNEQFF
TGTGCCAGCAGCCAAGATCGGCTAGCATTAAATGAGCAGTTCTTC
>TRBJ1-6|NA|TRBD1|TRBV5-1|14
CASSQGQGESSLHF
TGCGCCAGCAGCCAGGGACAGGGAGAATCGTCCCTCCACTTT
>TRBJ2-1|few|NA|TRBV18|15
CASSPYPGEANEQFF
TGTGCCAGCTCACCCTACCCGGGGGAGGCAAATGAGCAGTTCTTC
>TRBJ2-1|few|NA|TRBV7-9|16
CASRANPGVSYNEQFF
TGTGCCAGCAGAGCCAACCCAGGGGTTTCCTACAATGAGCAGTTCTTC
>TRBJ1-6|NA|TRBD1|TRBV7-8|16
CASSLVGWTGNSPLHF
TGTGCCAGCAGCTTAGTAGGCTGGACAGGAAATTCACCCCTCCACTTT
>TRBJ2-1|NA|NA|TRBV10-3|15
CAISESSGRVYGQFF
TGTGCCATCAGTGAGTCATCCGGCAGAGTCTACGGGCAGTTCTTC
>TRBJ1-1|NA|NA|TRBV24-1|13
CATSNRANTEAFF
TGTGCCACCAGCAACAGGGCGAACACTGAAGCTTTCTTT
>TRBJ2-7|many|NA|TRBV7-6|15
CASSLSGQGSYEQYF
TGTGCCAGCAGCCTCTCGGGGCAGGGATCCTACGAGCAGTACTTC
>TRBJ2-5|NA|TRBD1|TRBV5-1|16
CASSGFPNRGLETQYF
TGCGCCAGCTCCGGCTTCCCTAACAGGGGGCTTGAGACCCAGTACTTC
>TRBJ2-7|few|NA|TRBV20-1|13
CSASFPTEYEQYF
TGCAGTGCTAGCTTTCCGACGGAGTACGAGCAGTACTTC
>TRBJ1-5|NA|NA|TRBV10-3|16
CAISESTGRGNQPQHF
TGTGCCATCAGTGAGTCGACTGGCAGGGGTAATCAGCCCCAGCATTTT
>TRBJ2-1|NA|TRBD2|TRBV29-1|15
CSVKGLAGLGGEQFF
TGCAGCGTGAAGGGACTAGCGGGGCTGGGAGGTGAGCAGTTCTTC
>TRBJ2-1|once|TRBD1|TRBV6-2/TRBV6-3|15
CASRPRGRPYNEQFF
TGTGCCAGCAGACCCAGGGGGCGCCCCTACAATGAGCAGTTCTTC
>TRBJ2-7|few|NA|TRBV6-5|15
CASSYGTRVSYEQYF
TGTGCCAGCAGTTATGGGACAAGGGTGTCCTACGAGCAGTACTTC